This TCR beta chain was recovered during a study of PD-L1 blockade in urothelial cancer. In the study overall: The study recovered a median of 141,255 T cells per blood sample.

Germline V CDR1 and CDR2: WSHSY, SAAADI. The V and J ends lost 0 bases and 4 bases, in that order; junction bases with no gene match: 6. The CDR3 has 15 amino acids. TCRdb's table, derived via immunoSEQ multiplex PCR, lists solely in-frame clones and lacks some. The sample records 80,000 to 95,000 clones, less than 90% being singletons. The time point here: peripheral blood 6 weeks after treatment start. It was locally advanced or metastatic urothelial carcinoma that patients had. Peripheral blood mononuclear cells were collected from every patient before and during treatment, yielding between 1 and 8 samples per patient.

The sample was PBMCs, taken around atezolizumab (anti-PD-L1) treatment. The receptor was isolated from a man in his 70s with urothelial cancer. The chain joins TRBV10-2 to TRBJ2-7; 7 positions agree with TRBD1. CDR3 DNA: TGCGCCAGCAGTGAGTCGAAGACAGGGCGGTACGAGCAGTACTTC. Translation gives CASSESKTGRYEQYF.